The T cell receptor (beta chain) described here comes from a study of cytomegalovirus exposure and HLA in healthy donors. Study in general: In an early release, HLA-typed donors contributed 77 million or so unique TCR sequences. Study-level results: A later analysis linked 15,000 to 20,000 TCR beta sequences to HLA alleles at 0.05 false discovery rate. Researchers had no immune exposure information except CMV serostatus available.

Details on this clone: What it binds is not known.

Primers: 60 Vbeta forward and 13 Jbeta reverse. Generated by immunoSEQ multiplex PCR, the TCRdb table keeps only in-frame clones and is missing some. This sample carries 100,000 to 150,000 clones, around 73% of them seen once, and the ten largest clones take approximately 1.5%. Healthy bone marrow donors supplied every sample. Specimen: PBMCs. The receptor's source is a female donor in good health and CMV-seronegative.

CDR3 residues: CAATSGTSGNNEQFF. For the CDR3, the DNA is TGTGCCGCCACCTCCGGGACTAGCGGTAACAATGAGCAGTTCTTC. The V call is TRBV6-1, the J call TRBJ2-1; 11 bases are shared with TRBD2. The J segment lost 5 bases and the V segment lost 11 bases, leaving 11 bases of the junction unmatched. The CDR3 sequence is 15 residues long. CDR1 MNHNS and CDR2 SASEGT come from the germline V gene.